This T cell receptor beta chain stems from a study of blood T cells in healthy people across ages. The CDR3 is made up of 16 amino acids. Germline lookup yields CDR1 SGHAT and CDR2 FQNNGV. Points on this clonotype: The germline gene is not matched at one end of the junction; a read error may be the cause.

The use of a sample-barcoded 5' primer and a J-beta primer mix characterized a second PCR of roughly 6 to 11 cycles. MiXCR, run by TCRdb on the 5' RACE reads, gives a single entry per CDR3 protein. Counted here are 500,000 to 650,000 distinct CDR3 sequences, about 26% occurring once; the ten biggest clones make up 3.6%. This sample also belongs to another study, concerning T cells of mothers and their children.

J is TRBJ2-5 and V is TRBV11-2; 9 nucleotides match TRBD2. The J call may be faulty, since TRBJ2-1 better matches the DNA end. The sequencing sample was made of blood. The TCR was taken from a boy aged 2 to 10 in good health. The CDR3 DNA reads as TGTGCCAGCAGCCCAATCGCGGGGGGGCGAGGTAATGGGCAGTTCTTC. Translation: CASSPIAGGRGNGQFF.